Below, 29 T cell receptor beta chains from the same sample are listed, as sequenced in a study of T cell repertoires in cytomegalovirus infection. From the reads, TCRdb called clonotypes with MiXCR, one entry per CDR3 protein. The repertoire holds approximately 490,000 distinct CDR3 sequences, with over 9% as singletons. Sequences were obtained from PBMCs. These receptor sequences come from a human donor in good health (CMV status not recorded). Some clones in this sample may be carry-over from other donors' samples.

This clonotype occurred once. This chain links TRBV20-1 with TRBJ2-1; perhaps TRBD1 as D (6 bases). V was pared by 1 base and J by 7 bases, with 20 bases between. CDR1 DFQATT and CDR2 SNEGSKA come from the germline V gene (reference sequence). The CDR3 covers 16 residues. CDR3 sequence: CSARVGARVGWNEQFF. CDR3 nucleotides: TGCAGTGCTAGAGTGGGGGCCCGCGTCGGGTGGAATGAGCAGTTCTTC.

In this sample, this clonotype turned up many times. The CDR3 here is CAISERTDYNEQFF. CDR3 DNA sequence: TGTGCCATCAGTGAGAGAACAGATTACAATGAGCAGTTCTTC. The chain links TRBV10-3 to TRBJ2-1; D gene uncertain. This CDR3 contains 14 residues. Germline assignment: CDR1 ENHRY and CDR2 SYGVKD. Trimming took 2 bases from V and 4 from J, leaving 9 bases between them.

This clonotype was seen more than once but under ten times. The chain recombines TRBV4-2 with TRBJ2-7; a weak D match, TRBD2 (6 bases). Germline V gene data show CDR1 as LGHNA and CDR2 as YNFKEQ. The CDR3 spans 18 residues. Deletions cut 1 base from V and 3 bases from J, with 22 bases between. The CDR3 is CASSQVLGGVGGNYEQYF. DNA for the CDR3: TGTGCCAGCAGCCAAGTTTTGGGGGGAGTGGGGGGTAACTACGAGCAGTACTTC.

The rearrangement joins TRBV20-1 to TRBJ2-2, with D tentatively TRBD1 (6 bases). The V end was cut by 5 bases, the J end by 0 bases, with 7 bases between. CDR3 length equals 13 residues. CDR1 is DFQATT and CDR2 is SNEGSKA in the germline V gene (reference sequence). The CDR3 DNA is TGCAGTGCTGGACAGCCGAACACCGGGGAGCTGTTTTTT. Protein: CSAGQPNTGELFF.

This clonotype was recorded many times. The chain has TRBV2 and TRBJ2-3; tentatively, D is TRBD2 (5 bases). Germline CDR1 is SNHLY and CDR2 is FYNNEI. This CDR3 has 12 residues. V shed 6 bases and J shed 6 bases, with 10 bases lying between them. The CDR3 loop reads CASSEGTDTQYF. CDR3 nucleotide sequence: TGTGCCAGCAGCGAGGGTACCGATACGCAGTATTTT. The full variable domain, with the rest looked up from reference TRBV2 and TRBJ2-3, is EPEVTQTPSHQVTQMGQEVILRCVPISNHLYFYWYRQILGQKVEFLVSFYNNEISEKSEIFDDQFSVERPDGSNFTLKIRSTKLEDSAMYFCASSEGTDTQYFGPGTRLTVL.

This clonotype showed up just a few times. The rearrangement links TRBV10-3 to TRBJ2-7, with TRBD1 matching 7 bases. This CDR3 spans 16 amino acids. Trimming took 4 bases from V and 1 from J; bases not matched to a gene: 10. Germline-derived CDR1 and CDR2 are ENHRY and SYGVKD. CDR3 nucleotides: TGTGCCATCAGTGTGCCGGGACAGCGTACTTCCTACGAGCAGTACTTC. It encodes CAISVPGQRTSYEQYF.

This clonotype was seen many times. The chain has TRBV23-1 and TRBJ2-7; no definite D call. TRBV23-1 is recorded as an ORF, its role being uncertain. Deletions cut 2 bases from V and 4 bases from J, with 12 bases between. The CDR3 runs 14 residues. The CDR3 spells CASSQARSGYEQYF. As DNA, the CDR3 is TGCGCCAGCAGTCAAGCTAGAAGTGGTTACGAGCAGTACTTC.

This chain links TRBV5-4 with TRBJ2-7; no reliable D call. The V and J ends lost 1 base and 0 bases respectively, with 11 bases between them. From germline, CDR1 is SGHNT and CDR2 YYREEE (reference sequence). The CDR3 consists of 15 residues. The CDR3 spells CASSLQPRSSYEQYF. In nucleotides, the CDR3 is TGTGCCAGCAGCTTGCAGCCTAGGAGCTCCTACGAGCAGTACTTC. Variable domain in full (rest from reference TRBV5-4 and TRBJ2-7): ETGVTQSPTHLIKTRGQQVTLRCSSQSGHNTVSWYQQALGQGPQFIFQYYREEENGRGNFPPRFSGLQFPNYSSELNVNALELDDSALYLCASSLQPRSSYEQYFGPGTRLTVT.

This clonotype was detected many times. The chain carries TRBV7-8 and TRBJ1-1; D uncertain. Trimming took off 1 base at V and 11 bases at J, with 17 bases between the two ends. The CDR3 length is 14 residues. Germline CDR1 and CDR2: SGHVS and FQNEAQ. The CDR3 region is CASSLGTVGQRAFF. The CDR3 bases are TGTGCCAGCAGCTTAGGAACCGTGGGCCAACGGGCTTTCTTT.

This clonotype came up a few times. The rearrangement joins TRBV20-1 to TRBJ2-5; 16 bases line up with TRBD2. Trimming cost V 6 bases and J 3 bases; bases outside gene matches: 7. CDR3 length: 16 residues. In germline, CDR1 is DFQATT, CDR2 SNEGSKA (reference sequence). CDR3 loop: CSAEGLAGGREETQYF. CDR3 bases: TGCAGTGCCGAGGGACTAGCGGGGGGGAGGGAAGAGACCCAGTACTTC.

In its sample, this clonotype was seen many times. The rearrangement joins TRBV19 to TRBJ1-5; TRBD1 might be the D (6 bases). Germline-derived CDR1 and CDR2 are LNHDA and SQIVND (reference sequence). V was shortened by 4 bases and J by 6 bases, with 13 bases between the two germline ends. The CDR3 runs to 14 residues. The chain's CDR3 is CASSSSGGGQPQHF. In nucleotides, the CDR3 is TGTGCCAGTAGTAGTTCCGGGGGCGGTCAGCCCCAGCATTTT.

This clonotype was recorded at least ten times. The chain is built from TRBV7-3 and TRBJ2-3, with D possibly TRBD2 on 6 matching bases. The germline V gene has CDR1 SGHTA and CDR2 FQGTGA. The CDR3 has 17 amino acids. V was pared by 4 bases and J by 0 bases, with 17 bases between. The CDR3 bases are TGTGCCAGCAGCTCCAACCGGGACTCGTCTAGCACAGATACGCAGTATTTT. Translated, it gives CASSSNRDSSSTDTQYF. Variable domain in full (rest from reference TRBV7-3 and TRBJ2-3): GAGVSQTPSNKVTEKGKYVELRCDPISGHTALYWYRQSLGQGPEFLIYFQGTGAADDSGLPNDRFFAVRPEGSVSTLKIQRTERGDSAVYLCASSSNRDSSSTDTQYFGPGTRLTVL.

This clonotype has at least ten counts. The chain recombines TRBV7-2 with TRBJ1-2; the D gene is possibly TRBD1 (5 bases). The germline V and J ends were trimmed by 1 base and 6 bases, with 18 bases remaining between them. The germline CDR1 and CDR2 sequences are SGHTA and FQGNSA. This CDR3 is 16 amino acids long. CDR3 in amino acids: CASSLEIPGPRDGYTF. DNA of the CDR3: TGTGCCAGCAGCTTAGAGATCCCGGGGCCCAGGGATGGCTACACCTTC.

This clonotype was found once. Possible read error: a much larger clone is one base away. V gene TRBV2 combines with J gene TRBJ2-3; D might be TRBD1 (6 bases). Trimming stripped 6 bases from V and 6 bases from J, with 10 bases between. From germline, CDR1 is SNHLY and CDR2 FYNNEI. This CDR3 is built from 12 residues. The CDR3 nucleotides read TGTGCCAGCAGAGTACAGGGTGATACGCAGTATTTT. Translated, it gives CASRVQGDTQYF.

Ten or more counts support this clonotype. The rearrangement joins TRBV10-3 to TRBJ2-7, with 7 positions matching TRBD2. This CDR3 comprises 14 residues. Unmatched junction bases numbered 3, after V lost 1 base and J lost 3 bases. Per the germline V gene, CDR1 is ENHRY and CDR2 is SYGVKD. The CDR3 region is CAISEWEGDYEQYF. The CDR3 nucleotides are TGTGCCATCAGTGAGTGGGAGGGTGACTACGAGCAGTACTTC.

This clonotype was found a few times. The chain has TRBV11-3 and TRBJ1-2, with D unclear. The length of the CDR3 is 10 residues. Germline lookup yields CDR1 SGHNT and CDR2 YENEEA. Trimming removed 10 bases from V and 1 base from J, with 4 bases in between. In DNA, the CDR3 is TGTGCCACTATTAACTATGGCTACACCTTC. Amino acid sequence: CATINYGYTF.

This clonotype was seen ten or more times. Here the CDR3 DNA reads TGTGCCATTGGTAGGGGCGGGGGCAGATACAATGAGCAGTTCTTC. Its translation: CAIGRGGGRYNEQFF. This chain joins TRBV27 and TRBJ2-1; weak D call: TRBD2 (7 bases). In germline, CDR1 is MNHEY, CDR2 SMNVEV (reference sequence). CDR3 length: 15 amino acids. V dropped 10 bases and J dropped 4 bases, with 20 bases sitting between them.

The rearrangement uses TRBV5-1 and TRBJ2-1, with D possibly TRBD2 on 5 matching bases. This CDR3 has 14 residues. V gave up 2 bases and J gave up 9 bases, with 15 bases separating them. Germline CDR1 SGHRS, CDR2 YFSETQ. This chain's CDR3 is CASSLGPLGSEQFF. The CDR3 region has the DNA TGCGCCAGCAGCTTAGGACCTCTTGGGAGTGAGCAGTTCTTC.

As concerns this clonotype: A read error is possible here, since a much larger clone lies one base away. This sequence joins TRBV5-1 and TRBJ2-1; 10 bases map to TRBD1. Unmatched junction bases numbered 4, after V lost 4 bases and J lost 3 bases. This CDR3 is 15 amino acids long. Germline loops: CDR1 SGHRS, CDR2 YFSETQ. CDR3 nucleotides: TGCGCCAGCAGCCCGCGGGACAGGGGCTACAATGAGCAGTTCTTC. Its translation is CASSPRDRGYNEQFF.

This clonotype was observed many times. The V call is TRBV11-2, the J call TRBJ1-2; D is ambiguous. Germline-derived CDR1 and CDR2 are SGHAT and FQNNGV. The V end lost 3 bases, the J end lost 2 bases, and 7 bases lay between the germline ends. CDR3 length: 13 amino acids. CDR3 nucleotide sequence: TGTGCCAGCAGCTTCGGGGAGAACTATGGCTACACCTTC. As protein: CASSFGENYGYTF.

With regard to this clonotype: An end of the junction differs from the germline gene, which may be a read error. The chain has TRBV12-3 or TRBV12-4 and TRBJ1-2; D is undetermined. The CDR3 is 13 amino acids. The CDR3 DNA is TGTGCCAGCACTTTAGACACGAATTATGGCTACACCTTC. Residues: CASTLDTNYGYTF.

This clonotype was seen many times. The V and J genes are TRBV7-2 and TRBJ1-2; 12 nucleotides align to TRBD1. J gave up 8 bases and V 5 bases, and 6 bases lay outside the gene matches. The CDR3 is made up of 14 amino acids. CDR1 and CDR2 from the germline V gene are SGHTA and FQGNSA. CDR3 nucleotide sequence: TGTGCCAGCAGCCCGGGACAGGGGGCAGAGGGCTACACCTTC. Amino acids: CASSPGQGAEGYTF.

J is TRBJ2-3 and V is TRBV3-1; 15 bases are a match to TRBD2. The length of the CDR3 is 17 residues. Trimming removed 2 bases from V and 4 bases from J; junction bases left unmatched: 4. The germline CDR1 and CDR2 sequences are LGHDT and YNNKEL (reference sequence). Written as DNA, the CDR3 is TGTGCCAGCAGCCAATACGGACTAGCGGGGGGGCCAGATACGCAGTATTTT. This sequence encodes CASSQYGLAGGPDTQYF.

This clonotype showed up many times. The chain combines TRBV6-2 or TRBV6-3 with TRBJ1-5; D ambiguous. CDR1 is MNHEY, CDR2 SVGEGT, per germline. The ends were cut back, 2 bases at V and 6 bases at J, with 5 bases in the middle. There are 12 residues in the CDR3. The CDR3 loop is CASSYILQPQHF. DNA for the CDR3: TGTGCCAGCAGTTACATCCTTCAGCCCCAGCATTTT.

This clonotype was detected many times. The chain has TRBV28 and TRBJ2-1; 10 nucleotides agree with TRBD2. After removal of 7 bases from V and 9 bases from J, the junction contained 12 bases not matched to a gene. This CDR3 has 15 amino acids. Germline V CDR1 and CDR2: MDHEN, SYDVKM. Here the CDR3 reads CASNQGSGRPGEQFF. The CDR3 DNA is TGTGCCAGCAACCAGGGTAGCGGGAGGCCCGGTGAGCAGTTCTTC. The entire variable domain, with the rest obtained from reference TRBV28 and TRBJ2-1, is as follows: DVKVTQSSRYLVKRTGEKVFLECVQDMDHENMFWYRQDPGLGLRLIYFSYDVKMKEKGDIPEGYSVSREKKERFSLILESASTNQTSMYLCASNQGSGRPGEQFFGPGTRLTVL.

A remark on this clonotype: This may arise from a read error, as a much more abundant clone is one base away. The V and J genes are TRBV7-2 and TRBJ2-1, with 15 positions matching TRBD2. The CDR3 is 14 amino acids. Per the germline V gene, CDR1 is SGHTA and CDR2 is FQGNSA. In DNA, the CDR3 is TGTGCCAGCAGCTGGGGACTAGCGGGAGGCCAGCAGTTATTC. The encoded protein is CASSWGLAGGQQLF. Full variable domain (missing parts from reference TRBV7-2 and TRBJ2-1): GAGVSQSPSNKVTEKGKDVELRCDPISGHTALYWYRQSLGQGLEFLIYFQGNSAPDKSGLPSDRFSAERTGGSVSTLTIQRTQQEDSAVYLCASSWGLAGGQQLFGPGTRLTVL.

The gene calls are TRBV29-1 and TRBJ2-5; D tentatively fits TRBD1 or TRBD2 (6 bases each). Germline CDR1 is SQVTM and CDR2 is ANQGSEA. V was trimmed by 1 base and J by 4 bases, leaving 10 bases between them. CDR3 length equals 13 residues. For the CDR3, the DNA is TGCAGCGTTGAAGTCGGGGGCGCAGAGACCCAGTACTTC. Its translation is CSVEVGGAETQYF.

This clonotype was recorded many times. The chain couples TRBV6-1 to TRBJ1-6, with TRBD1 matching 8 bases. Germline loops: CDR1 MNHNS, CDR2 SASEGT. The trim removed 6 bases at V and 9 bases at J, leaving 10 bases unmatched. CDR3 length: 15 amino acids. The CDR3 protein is CASSPGQGTVSPLHF. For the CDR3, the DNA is TGTGCCAGCAGCCCCGGACAGGGAACGGTTTCACCCCTCCACTTT.

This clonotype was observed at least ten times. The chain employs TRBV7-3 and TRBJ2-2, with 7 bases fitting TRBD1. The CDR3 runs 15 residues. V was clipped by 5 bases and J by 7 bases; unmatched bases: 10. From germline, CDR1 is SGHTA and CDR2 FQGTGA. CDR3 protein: CASSKIDRAFGELFF. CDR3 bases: TGTGCCAGCAGCAAAATAGACAGGGCGTTCGGGGAGCTGTTTTTT.